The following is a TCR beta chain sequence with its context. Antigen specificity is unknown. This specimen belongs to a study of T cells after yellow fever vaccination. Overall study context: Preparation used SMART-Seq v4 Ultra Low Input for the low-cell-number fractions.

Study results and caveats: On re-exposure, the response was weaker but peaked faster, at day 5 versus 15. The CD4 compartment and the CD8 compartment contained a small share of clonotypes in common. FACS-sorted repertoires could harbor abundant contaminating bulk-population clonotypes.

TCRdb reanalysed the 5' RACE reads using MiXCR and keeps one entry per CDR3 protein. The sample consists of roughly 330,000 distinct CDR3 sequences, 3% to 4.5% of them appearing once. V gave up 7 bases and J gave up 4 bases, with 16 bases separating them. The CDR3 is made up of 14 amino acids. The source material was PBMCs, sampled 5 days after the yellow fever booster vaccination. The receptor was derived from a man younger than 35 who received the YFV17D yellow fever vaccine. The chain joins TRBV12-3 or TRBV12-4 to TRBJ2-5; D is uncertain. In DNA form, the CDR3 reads TGTGCCAGCACCCCACGGCAGTTTGGAGAGACCCAGTACTTC. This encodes CASTPRQFGETQYF.